A selection of T cell receptor beta chains follows, all from one sample in a study of blood T cell repertoires in COVID-19. TCRdb keeps only in-frame clones here, not all; method: immunoSEQ multiplex PCR. The top ten hold about 0.99% of the sample, which has around 32,000 clones, approximately 93% seen once. Source material: peripheral blood. The receptors here all came from a male donor with active COVID-19. CDR3s include the opening cysteine and the closing phenylalanine or tryptophan. Each record gives: J gene, V gene, CDR3 protein.

TRBJ1-5,TRBV7-9,CASSPAGVSNQPQHF
TRBJ1-2,TRBV6-6,CASSPRQGSGGYTF
TRBJ1-3,TRBV9,CASSVDQGNTIYF
TRBJ2-5,TRBV5-4,CASSLGQSKKETQYF
TRBJ1-2,TRBV12-3/TRBV12-4,CASRGTGYYGYTF
TRBJ2-5,TRBV7-9,CASSSPQGATTQYF
TRBJ1-6,TRBV7-2,CASSLDGNSPLHF
TRBJ2-7,TRBV5-1,CASSEGQGRHEQYF
TRBJ2-1,TRBV2,CASSEALLTSGGKSYNEQFF
TRBJ2-2,TRBV2,CASSERQVEQTGELFF
TRBJ2-1,TRBV5-1,CASSLGDNEQFF